This TCR beta chain came from a study of T cell repertoires in cytomegalovirus infection. Study as a whole: Evidence of both CMV infection and a matching HLA type came from public TCR beta signatures. Regarding the study as a whole: Cumulative public TCR beta family frequency identified CMV carriers with the relevant HLA.

V was trimmed by 4 bases and J by 6 bases, leaving 19 bases between them. Looked up from germline, CDR1 is LNHDA and CDR2 is SQIVND (reference sequence). CDR3 length: 16 amino acids. As concerns this clonotype: Its antigen is not known.

TCRdb recomputed calls from the reads with MiXCR, one row per CDR3 protein. This sample has 450,000 to 600,000 distinct CDR3 sequences, with around a third found just once. The TCR originated in a human donor in good health (CMV status not recorded). Some clones in this sample may be carry-over from other donors' samples. The chain carries TRBV19 and TRBJ1-5; TRBD1 might be the D (6 bases). The specimen comprised cultured PBMCs, sampled from culture after CMV antigen stimulation. Written as DNA, the CDR3 is TGTGCCAGTAGTAGTGTACAGGGCCGAGGGACTCAGCCCCAGCATTTT. Translation: CASSSVQGRGTQPQHF.